This passage covers 12 T cell receptor beta chains from one sample sequenced in a study of blood T cell repertoires in COVID-19. This table comes from immunoSEQ multiplex PCR, and its TCRdb copy is limited to in-frame clones, with some not included. The data contain approximately 91,000 clones, roughly 87% of them singletons. The material sequenced was peripheral blood. Receptor source: a man aged 70-80 years with acute or convalescent COVID-19.

V gene TRBV6-5 combines with J gene TRBJ2-7; 11 positions match TRBD2. Looked up from germline, CDR1 is MNHEY and CDR2 is SVGAGI. This CDR3 is 15 amino acids long. The junction had 9 bases not matched to a gene; V was cut back by 10 bases and J by 1 base. Here the CDR3 reads CANDPGTSGSYEQYV. The DNA for the CDR3 is TGTGCCAACGACCCCGGGACTAGCGGTTCCTACGAGCAGTACGTC.

The V call is TRBV5-4, the J call TRBJ2-3; 10 bases are shared with TRBD2. This CDR3 spans 17 amino acids. With V trimmed by 6 bases and J by 2 bases, 12 bases remained unmatched. The germline V gene has CDR1 SGHNT and CDR2 YYREEE (reference sequence). The DNA for the CDR3 is TGTGCCAGCAAAGCGGGGGGGCGACGGTCGTTCACAGATACGCAGTATTTT. Protein sequence: CASKAGGRRSFTDTQYF.

The V and J genes are TRBV28 and TRBJ1-2; 8 bases fit TRBD1. The germline gives CDR1 MDHEN, CDR2 SYDVKM. V shed 5 bases, J shed 4 bases, and the junction held 3 bases outside the gene matches. The length of the CDR3 is 13 residues. The CDR3, as DNA: TGTGCCAGCAGTCTTGGACAGGGCTATGGCTACACCTTC. This encodes CASSLGQGYGYTF.

This clone was observed a handful of times. The chain links TRBV10-1 to TRBJ1-1; TRBD1 matches 7 bases. CDR1 and CDR2 from the germline V gene are WNHNN and SYGVQD (reference sequence). Trimming took 6 bases from V and 8 from J; bases not matched to a gene: 18. The CDR3 extends over 16 amino acids. The CDR3 DNA sequence: TGCGCCAGCAGAGAAACTCGAACAGGGGCCAATAGCGAAGCTTTCTTT. This encodes CASRETRTGANSEAFF.

The chain employs TRBV5-1 and TRBJ2-2; TRBD2 matches at 7 bases. Germline loops: CDR1 SGHRS, CDR2 YFSETQ. With V trimmed by 0 bases and J by 4 bases, 6 bases remained unmatched. CDR3 size: 16 residues. The DNA for the CDR3 is TGCGCCAGCAGCTTGGAGTTCGGGGGGAGCACCGGGGAGCTGTTTTTT. This gives the protein CASSLEFGGSTGELFF.

This clone was detected a few times. V is TRBV19 and J is TRBJ1-4, with D possibly TRBD1 on 5 matching bases. The CDR3 is 13 amino acids. CDR1 and CDR2 (germline): LNHDA, SQIVND (reference sequence). Trimming stripped 5 bases from V and 8 bases from J, with 12 bases between. CDR3 sequence reads: CASSYQGGEKLFF. CDR3 coding DNA: TGTGCCAGTAGTTATCAGGGTGGGGAAAAACTGTTTTTT.

V usage is TRBV25-1 and J usage is TRBJ2-2; 9 bases match TRBD1. CDR1 MGHDK and CDR2 SYGVNS come from the germline V gene. CDR3 length equals 16 residues. V lost 6 bases and J lost 7; bases outside the gene matches: 12. The chain's CDR3 is CASRSPGDRVNGELFF. Written as DNA, the CDR3 is TGTGCCAGCAGGAGCCCGGGGGACAGGGTTAACGGGGAGCTGTTTTTT.

The V call is TRBV18, the J call TRBJ2-5, with 9 bases that match TRBD2. CDR3 length equals 18 residues. With V trimmed by 0 bases and J by 5 bases, 13 bases remained unmatched. Germline CDR1 is KGHSH and CDR2 is LQKENI. CDR3 protein: CASSPPGTSRTGTETQYF. The CDR3 DNA is TGTGCCAGCTCACCACCCGGGACTAGCAGAACAGGAACGGAGACCCAGTACTTC.

The chain recombines TRBV6-5 with TRBJ1-2; D uncertain. Germline assignment: CDR1 MNHEY and CDR2 SVGAGI. The ends were cut back, 5 bases at V and 4 bases at J, with 11 bases in the middle. The CDR3 length is 13 residues. The CDR3 here is CASSPRGIYGYTF. CDR3 DNA sequence: TGTGCCAGCAGTCCCCGTGGCATCTATGGCTACACCTTC.

This chain uses TRBV11-2 with TRBJ2-2; 7 bases align to TRBD1. The CDR3 has 14 amino acids. With V trimmed by 6 bases and J by 6 bases, 7 bases remained unmatched. CDR1 is SGHAT, CDR2 FQNNGV, per germline. The CDR3, as DNA: TGTGCCAGCAGGCCATTAACAGGGGCCGGGGAGCTGTTTTTT. Its translation is CASRPLTGAGELFF.

This sequence joins TRBV5-1 and TRBJ1-1; D is perhaps TRBD1 (5 bases). V was shortened by 5 bases and J by 0 bases, with 17 bases between the two germline ends. The length of the CDR3 is 16 residues. The V gene's germline CDR1 is SGHRS and CDR2 YFSETQ. The CDR3 loop reads CASRPAGGIMNTEAFF. The CDR3 nucleotides read TGCGCCAGCAGACCCGCCGGGGGAATCATGAACACTGAAGCTTTCTTT.

The chain employs TRBV19 and TRBJ2-7; D perhaps matches TRBD1 (5 bases). Looked up from germline, CDR1 is LNHDA and CDR2 is SQIVND (reference sequence). The CDR3 consists of 18 residues. The V and J ends lost 5 bases and 4 bases respectively, with 27 bases between them. CDR3 DNA: TGTGCCAGTAGTCTTAAAACCCCCACAGGTCACAATCGTTACGAGCAGTACTTC. The encoded protein is CASSLKTPTGHNRYEQYF.